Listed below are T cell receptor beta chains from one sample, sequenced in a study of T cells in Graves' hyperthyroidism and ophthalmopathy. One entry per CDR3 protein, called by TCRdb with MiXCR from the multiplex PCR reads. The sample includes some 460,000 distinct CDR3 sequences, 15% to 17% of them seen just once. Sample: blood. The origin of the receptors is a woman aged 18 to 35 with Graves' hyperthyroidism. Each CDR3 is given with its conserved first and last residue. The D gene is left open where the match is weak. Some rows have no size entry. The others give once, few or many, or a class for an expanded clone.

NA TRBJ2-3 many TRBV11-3 TGTGCCAGCAGCTTATGGGTGGGGAGCACAGATACGCAGTATTTT CASSLWVGSTDTQYF
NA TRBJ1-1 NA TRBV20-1 TGCAGTGCTAGGGTCGTGGGTCGGTCGAACACTGAAGCTTTCTTT CSARVVGRSNTEAFF
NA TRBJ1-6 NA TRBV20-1 TGCAGTGCTAGAGATGGATGGGACACCAAAAATTCACCCCTCCGCTTT CSARDGWDTKNSPLRF
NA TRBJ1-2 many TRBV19 TGTGCCAGCCTTACGGGGGGCGGTGGCTACACCTTC CASLTGGGGYTF
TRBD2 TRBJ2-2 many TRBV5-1 TGTGCCAGCAGCTTAGCGGGGGGGAACACCGGGGAGCTGTTTTTT CASSLAGGNTGELFF
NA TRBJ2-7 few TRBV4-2 TGTGCCAGCAGCCAAGCCAACCGACAAACCTACGAGCAGTACTTC CASSQANRQTYEQYF
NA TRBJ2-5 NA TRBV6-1 TGTGCCAGCAGTCGCGACAGGAAGCAAGAGACCCAGTACTTC CASSRDRKQETQYF
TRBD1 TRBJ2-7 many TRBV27 TGTGCCAGCAGGGACAGGGCCCACGAGCAGTACTTC CASRDRAHEQYF
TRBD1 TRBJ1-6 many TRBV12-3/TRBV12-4 TGTGCCAGCACCTTGAGGACAGGGGGCGATTGGAATTCACCCCTCCACTTT CASTLRTGGDWNSPLHF
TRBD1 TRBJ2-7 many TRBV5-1 TGCGCCAGCAGCTTGGAGGGACAGGGTGCCTACGAGCAGTACTTC CASSLEGQGAYEQYF
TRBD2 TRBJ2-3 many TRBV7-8 TGTGCCAGCAGCCCGGGGACTAGCGGGAGAATCACAGATACGCAGTATTTT CASSPGTSGRITDTQYF
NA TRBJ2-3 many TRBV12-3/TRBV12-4 TGTGCCAGCAGTAGAACGGGCTTGGATACGCAGTATTTT CASSRTGLDTQYF
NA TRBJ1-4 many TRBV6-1 TGTGCCAGCAGACTAGGGCAGGGAACCGGAAAACTGTTTTTT CASRLGQGTGKLFF
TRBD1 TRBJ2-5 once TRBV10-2 TGCGCCAGCAGTGGGAACAGGGGGCAAGAGACCCAGTACTTC CASSGNRGQETQYF
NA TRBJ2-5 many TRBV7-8 TGTGCCAGCAGCCCCAGACGCGAAACGGAGACCCAGTACTTC CASSPRRETETQYF
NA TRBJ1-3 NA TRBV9 TGTGCCAGCAGCGGTACAGGGAAGGGAAACACCATATATTTT CASSGTGKGNTIYF
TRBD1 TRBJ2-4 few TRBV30 TGTGCCTGGAGTGGGGGGTACAGGGGCAAAAACATTCAGTACTTC CAWSGGYRGKNIQYF
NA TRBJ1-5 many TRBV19 TGTGCCAGTAGTAATCTGGCAAACGGCAATCAGCCCCAGCATTTT CASSNLANGNQPQHF
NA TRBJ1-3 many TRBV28 TGTGCCAGCAGTCCCCTTGAAGGCTCTAGCTCTGGAAACACCATATATTTT CASSPLEGSSSGNTIYF
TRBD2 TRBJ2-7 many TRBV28 TGTGCCAGCAGTGCCTCTAGCGGGGGGGGTTACGAGCAGTACTTC CASSASSGGGYEQYF
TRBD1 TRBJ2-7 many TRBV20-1 TGCAGTGCTAGTAAGGGGGCCAGGGAGCAGTACTTC CSASKGAREQYF
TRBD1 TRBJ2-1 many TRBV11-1 TGTGCCAGCAGCCCCCAAGGGGTACAGGGGCCCTACAATGAGCAGTTCTTC CASSPQGVQGPYNEQFF
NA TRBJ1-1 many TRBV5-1 TGCGCCAGCAGCTTAGAGGGTTTCGGCACTGAAGCTTTCTTT CASSLEGFGTEAFF
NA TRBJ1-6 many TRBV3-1 TGTGCCAGCAGCCAAGTGCTGGGCTATAATTCACCCCTCCACTTT CASSQVLGYNSPLHF
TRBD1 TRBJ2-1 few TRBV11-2 TGTGCCAGCAGGTGGACGGGGACAGGGACGGGGGACAATGAGCAGTTCTTC CASRWTGTGTGDNEQFF
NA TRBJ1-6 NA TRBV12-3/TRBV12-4 TGTGCCAGCAAACGACTGATAAATTCACCCCTCCACTTT CASKRLINSPLHF
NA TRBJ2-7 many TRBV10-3 TGTGCCATCAGTCCACAGTTCTACGAGCAGTACTTC CAISPQFYEQYF
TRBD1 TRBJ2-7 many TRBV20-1 TGCAGTGCTAGAGATTGGCAGGGGGCGGGCGAGCAGTACTTC CSARDWQGAGEQYF
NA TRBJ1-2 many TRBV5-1 TGCGCCAGCAGCTTGCGCAGGGACTATGGCTACACCTTC CASSLRRDYGYTF
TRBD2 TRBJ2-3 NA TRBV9 TGTGCCAGCAGCGTAGCGGGACTAGCGGAGGCTAGCACAGATACGCAGTATTTT CASSVAGLAEASTDTQYF
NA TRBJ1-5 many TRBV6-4 TGTGCCAGCAGTGACTGGGTTGGTTGGACGTTCACCCGAAATAGCAATCAGCCCCAGCATTTT CASSDWVGWTFTRNSNQPQHF
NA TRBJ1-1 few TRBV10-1 TGCGCCAGCAGTGAGTCGCTTCATCTGAACACTGAAGCTTTCTTT CASSESLHLNTEAFF
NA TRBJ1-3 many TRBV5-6 TGTGCCAGCAGCTTTAGGAGGGGAAACACCATATATTTT CASSFRRGNTIYF
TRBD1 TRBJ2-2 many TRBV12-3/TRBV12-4 TGTGCCAGCAGTTCATGGACAGGTCAGAGGACCGGGGAGCTGTTTTTT CASSSWTGQRTGELFF
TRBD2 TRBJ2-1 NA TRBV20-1 TGCAGTGCTAGAAAACTAGCGATCAATGAGCAGTTCTTC CSARKLAINEQFF
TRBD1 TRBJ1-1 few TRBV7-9 TGTGCCAGCAGAGTAGGGGGCGAGGCCACTGAAGCTTTCTTT CASRVGGEATEAFF
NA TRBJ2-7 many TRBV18 TGTGCCAGCTCACCACGGCAGACCTACGAGCAGTACTTC CASSPRQTYEQYF
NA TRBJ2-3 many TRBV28 TGTGCCAGCAGTCCCGGCGGGGCTTTAGATACGCAGTATTTT CASSPGGALDTQYF
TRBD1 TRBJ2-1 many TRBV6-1 TGTGCCAGCAGTGAGAGGGGGCCCTCCTACAATGAGCAGTTCTTC CASSERGPSYNEQFF
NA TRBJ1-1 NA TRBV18 TGTGCCAGCTCACCAGGATCCGTGCTGAACACTGAAGCTTTCTTT CASSPGSVLNTEAFF
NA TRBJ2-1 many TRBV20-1 TGCAGTGCTAGAGATCGAGGGATCGGGCAGTTCTTC CSARDRGIGQFF
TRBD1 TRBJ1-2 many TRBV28 TGTGCCAGCAGTTTTAGGGCCAGAGGACAGGGATATGGCTACACCTTC CASSFRARGQGYGYTF
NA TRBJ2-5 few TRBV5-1 TGCGCCAGCAGCTTGATGGGTTCGGGAACCCAGTACTTC CASSLMGSGTQYF
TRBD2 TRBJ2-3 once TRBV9 TGTGCCAGCAGCGTAACCGTGGGACTAGCGGGAGTAAAGGATACGCAGTATTTT CASSVTVGLAGVKDTQYF
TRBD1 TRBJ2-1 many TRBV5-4 TGTGCCAGCAGCTTCAGGAGCGGGACAGGGAAGTTCTTC CASSFRSGTGKFF
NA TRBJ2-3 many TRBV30 TGTGCCTTAAGACAGGGCACAGATACGCAGTATTTT CALRQGTDTQYF
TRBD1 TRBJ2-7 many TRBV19 TGTGCCAGTAGGATGAGACAGGGAACCTACGAGCAGTACTTC CASRMRQGTYEQYF
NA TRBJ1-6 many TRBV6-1 TGTGCCAGCAGTCCCATCGGGGGGTCGAATTCACCCCTCCACTTT CASSPIGGSNSPLHF
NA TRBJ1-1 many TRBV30 TGTGCCTGGAGCCAGGACAGGAACACTGAAGCTTTCTTT CAWSQDRNTEAFF
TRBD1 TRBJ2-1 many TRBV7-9 TGTGCCAGCAGCTTAGGGTCACAGGGGTCCTACAATGAGCAGTTCTTC CASSLGSQGSYNEQFF
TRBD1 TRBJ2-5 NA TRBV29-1 TGCGGCGTTGGGGACAGGGATCAAGAGACCCAGTACTTC CGVGDRDQETQYF
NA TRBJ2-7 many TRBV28 TGTGCCAGCACCGGGGGACGGATCTCCTACGAGCAGTACTTC CASTGGRISYEQYF
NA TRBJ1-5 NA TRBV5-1 TGCGCCAGCAGCTTTTTTACTCAGGCTCAGCCCCAGCATTTT CASSFFTQAQPQHF
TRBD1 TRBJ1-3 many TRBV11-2 TGTGCCAGCAGCTCGGACAGGGCGGGGGGAAACACCATATATTTT CASSSDRAGGNTIYF
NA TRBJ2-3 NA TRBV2 TGTGCCAGCAGTGAAGCTGGCACAGATACGCAGTATTTT CASSEAGTDTQYF
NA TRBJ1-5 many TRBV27 TGTGCCAGCAGGCAATACAGTAGCAATCAGCCCCAGCATTTT CASRQYSSNQPQHF
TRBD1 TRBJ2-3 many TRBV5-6 TGTGCCAGCAGCTTAGGGACAGGGCGCACAGATACGCAGTATTTT CASSLGTGRTDTQYF
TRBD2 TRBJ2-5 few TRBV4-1 TGCGCCAGCAGCCAACCCCTAGCGGGGGGGCAGGAGACCCAGTACTTC CASSQPLAGGQETQYF
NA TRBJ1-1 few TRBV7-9 TGTGCCAGCAGCTTCGGGTCGGGAGCTGAAGCTTTCTTT CASSFGSGAEAFF
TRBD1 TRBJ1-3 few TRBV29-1 TGCAGCGCCGTCGACAGGGGGCCCGGAAACACCATATATTTT CSAVDRGPGNTIYF